A selection of T cell receptor beta chains follows, all from one sample in a study of blood T cell repertoires in COVID-19. Generated by immunoSEQ multiplex PCR, the TCRdb table keeps only in-frame clones and is missing some. The table lists some 96,000 clones, roughly nine tenths of them singletons, with about 7.4% in the top ten. The sample consisted of peripheral blood. All receptors come from a man aged 25 to 45 in a cohort sampled during active COVID-19. Each CDR3 is given with its conserved first and last residue. The D gene is left open where the match is weak. Where a row states a size, it is once, few, many or the class of an expanded clone; other rows omit it.

TRBJ1-2 | NA | TRBV5-6 | NA | TGTGCCAGCAGCCTGACCCACGGGTATACTAACTATGGCTACACCTTC | CASSLTHGYTNYGYTF
TRBJ2-7 | once | TRBV10-3 | TRBD2 | TGTGCCACCGTAGCGGGGGGGGGCTCCTACGAGCAGTACTTC | CATVAGGGSYEQYF
TRBJ1-1 | NA | TRBV27 | NA | TGTGCCAGCAGCCGGAGTTTAGGAACTGAAGCTTTCTTT | CASSRSLGTEAFF
TRBJ1-2 | NA | TRBV5-1 | NA | TGCGCCAGCTCCCGGAGGGCAGAGGGTGGCTACACCTTC | CASSRRAEGGYTF
TRBJ1-1 | NA | TRBV5-6 | NA | TGTGCCAGCAGCTCTACCGTAGAAGCTTTCTTT | CASSSTVEAFF
TRBJ2-2 | NA | TRBV3-1/TRBV3-2 | NA | TGTGCCAGCAGCCAGTCAGGGGTGGGCACCGGGGAGCTGTTTTTT | CASSQSGVGTGELFF
TRBJ2-5 | NA | TRBV7-9 | TRBD2 | TGTGCCAGCAGCTTAGATACTAGCGGGGGGCCTGCCTCGACCCAGTACTTC | CASSLDTSGGPASTQYF
TRBJ2-1 | few | TRBV6-1 | NA | TGTGCCAGCAGTGAAGGGGGTCGGGGCAATGAGCAGTTCTTC | CASSEGGRGNEQFF
TRBJ2-2 | NA | TRBV7-9 | TRBD1 | TGTGCCAGCGAGGACAGGACGAACACCGGGGAGCTGTTTTTT | CASEDRTNTGELFF
TRBJ2-7 | NA | TRBV6-5 | TRBD1 | TGTGCCAGCAGGTCCCCCGGGACAGGGCGATACGAGCAGTACTTC | CASRSPGTGRYEQYF
TRBJ1-4 | NA | TRBV2 | NA | TGTGCCAGCAGCGGACAGATCAATGAAAAACTGTTTTTT | CASSGQINEKLFF
TRBJ2-5 | once | TRBV5-1 | TRBD1 | TGCGCCAGCAGGGTAGACAGGGGCCAAGAGACCCAGTACTTC | CASRVDRGQETQYF
TRBJ2-5 | once | TRBV9 | TRBD1 | TGTGCCAGCAGCGTGTCGATAGGGACAGACCAAGGAGCCCAGTACTTC | CASSVSIGTDQGAQYF
TRBJ2-3 | NA | TRBV9 | NA | TGTGCCAGCAGCGTGGCGGGGACTCCTCTCGTCACAGATACGCAGTATTTT | CASSVAGTPLVTDTQYF
TRBJ2-2 | NA | TRBV19 | NA | TGTGCCAGTAGTATCCCCTCCTTAGCCGGGGAGCTGTTTTTT | CASSIPSLAGELFF
TRBJ2-3 | NA | TRBV7-2 | NA | TGTGCCAGCAGCTTGGCCATTAGCACAGATACGCAGTATTTT | CASSLAISTDTQYF
TRBJ1-4 | NA | TRBV5-8 | TRBD1 | TGTGCCAGCAGATCGACAGGGTATAATGAAAAACTGTTTTTT | CASRSTGYNEKLFF
TRBJ2-7 | many | TRBV27 | TRBD2 | TGTGCCAGCAGTTCGACTAGCGAGGACGAGCAGTACTTC | CASSSTSEDEQYF
TRBJ1-2 | NA | TRBV5-1 | TRBD1 | TGCGCCAGCAGCTTGGCGACAGGGCAAGGCTACACCTTC | CASSLATGQGYTF
TRBJ2-1 | once | TRBV23-1 | NA | TGCGCCAGCAGTCAACAACAGGGTGGCGATGAGCAGTTCTTC | CASSQQQGGDEQFF